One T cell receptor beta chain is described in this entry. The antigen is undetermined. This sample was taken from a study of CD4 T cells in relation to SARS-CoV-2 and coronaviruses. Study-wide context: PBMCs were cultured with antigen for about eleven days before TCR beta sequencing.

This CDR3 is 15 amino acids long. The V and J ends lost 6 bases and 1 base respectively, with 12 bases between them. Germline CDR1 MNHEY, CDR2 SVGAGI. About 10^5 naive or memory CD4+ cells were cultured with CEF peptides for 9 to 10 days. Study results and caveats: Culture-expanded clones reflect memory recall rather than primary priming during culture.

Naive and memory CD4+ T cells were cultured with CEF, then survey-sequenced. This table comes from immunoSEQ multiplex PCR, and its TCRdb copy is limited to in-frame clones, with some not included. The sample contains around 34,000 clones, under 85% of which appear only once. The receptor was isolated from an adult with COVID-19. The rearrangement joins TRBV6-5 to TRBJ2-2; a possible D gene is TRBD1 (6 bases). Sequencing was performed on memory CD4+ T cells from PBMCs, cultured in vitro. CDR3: CASSPGTWNTGELFF. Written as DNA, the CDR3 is TGTGCCAGCAGCCCGGGGACATGGAACACCGGGGAGCTGTTTTTT.